The 24 T cell receptor beta chains in this list originate from one sample, sequenced in a study of blood T cell repertoires in COVID-19 (TCRdb year 2020). The library was obtained by the immunoSEQ multiplex PCR assay. Drawn from immuneACCESS, this table holds only the in-frame rearrangements with V and J called that TCRdb kept. Clones are partly lost; checked studies trace under half to an unresolved V gene and leave the rest unexplained. The sample has roughly 160,000 clones on record, around 87% of them singletons. Less than 1% of the sample rests with the top ten. The sequenced material came from peripheral blood. These receptors were taken from a man between 18 and 29 years old with acute or convalescent COVID-19.

This chain connects TRBV7-9 to TRBJ2-1, with 7 bases lining up with TRBD1. Looked up from germline, CDR1 is SEHNR and CDR2 is FQNEAQ (reference sequence). J lost 5 bases, V lost 6 bases, and 4 bases had no gene match. CDR3 size: 13 residues. The CDR3 spells CASSGDRDNEQFF. The CDR3, as DNA: TGTGCCAGCAGTGGGGACAGAGACAATGAGCAGTTCTTC.

The chain joins TRBV6-5 to TRBJ2-5, with TRBD1 matching 7 bases. V was pared by 2 bases and J by 4 bases, with 4 bases of the junction left unmatched. The CDR3 runs to 14 residues. Per germline, CDR1 MNHEY and CDR2 SVGAGI. The CDR3 DNA reads as TGTGCCAGCAGTTACCGGACAGGTTTAGAGACCCAGTACTTC. Its protein is CASSYRTGLETQYF.

This clone is a singleton in its sample. V is TRBV6-2 or TRBV6-3 and J is TRBJ1-2, with 9 nucleotides matching TRBD1. The V gene's germline CDR1 is MNHEY and CDR2 SVGEGT. V trimming: 1 base; J trimming: 8 bases; junction bases outside the gene matches: 5. The CDR3 sequence is 14 residues long. CDR3 in amino acids: CASSYFRQGDGYTF. DNA of the CDR3: TGTGCCAGCAGTTACTTCCGACAGGGGGACGGCTACACCTTC.

The chain is built from TRBV24-1 and TRBJ1-1; D gene uncertain. The CDR3 has 13 amino acids. Trimming stripped 4 bases from V and 2 bases from J, with 7 bases between. From germline, CDR1 is KGHDR and CDR2 SFDVKD. CDR3 protein: CATSENRNTEAFF. Written as DNA, the CDR3 is TGTGCCACCAGTGAAAATAGAAACACTGAAGCTTTCTTT.

The rearrangement uses TRBV11-2 and TRBJ2-5; no clear D gene. Trimming stripped 2 bases from V and 0 bases from J, with 7 bases between. The CDR3 is 14 residues long. CDR1 and CDR2 from the germline V gene are SGHAT and FQNNGV. The CDR3 spells CASSLFSDQETQYF. As DNA, the CDR3 is TGTGCCAGCAGCTTATTTTCAGACCAAGAGACCCAGTACTTC.

The chain couples TRBV18 to TRBJ1-5, with TRBD1 matching over 8 bases. The length of the CDR3 is 17 residues. Germline CDR1 reads KGHSH; CDR2 reads LQKENI. V lost 4 bases to trimming and J lost 0 bases; unmatched junction nucleotides: 8. CDR3 loop: CASSQRRQGYSNQPQHF. The DNA of the CDR3 is TGTGCCAGCTCACAAAGACGACAGGGGTATAGCAATCAGCCCCAGCATTTT.

This chain connects TRBV5-7 to TRBJ2-7; D perhaps matches TRBD1 (6 bases). TRBV5-7 is annotated as an ORF whose role is uncertain. V was pared by 7 bases and J by 1 base, with 15 bases between. The CDR3 extends over 14 amino acids. The CDR3 here is CASVPEGVSYEQYV. The CDR3 coding sequence is TGTGCCAGCGTTCCAGAGGGGGTGTCCTACGAGCAGTACGTC.

The chain is built from TRBV5-5 and TRBJ1-3; 8 bases align to TRBD1. This CDR3 is built from 19 residues. V lost 1 base and J lost 0; bases outside the gene matches: 12. The germline V gene encodes CDR1 SGHKS and CDR2 YYEKEE (reference sequence). In nucleotides, the CDR3 is TGTGCCAGCAGCTTGTCAAGGAACAGGGGGGACTACTCTGGAAACACCATATATTTT. It encodes CASSLSRNRGDYSGNTIYF.

The genes are TRBV18 and TRBJ1-4; 8 bases match TRBD1. J lost 3 bases, V lost 3 bases, and 6 bases had no gene match. In germline, CDR1 is KGHSH, CDR2 LQKENI. The CDR3 is 16 residues long. CDR3 sequence (DNA): TGTGCCAGCTCACCGCAGGGGGCGGTTGCTAATGAAAAACTGTTTTTT. This translates into CASSPQGAVANEKLFF. The full variable domain, completed using reference TRBV18 and TRBJ1-4, is NAGVMQNPRHLVRRRGQEARLRCSPMKGHSHVYWYRQLPEEGLKFMVYLQKENIIDESGMPKERFSAEFPKEGPSILRIQQVVRGDSAAYFCASSPQGAVANEKLFFGSGTQLSVL.

This rearrangement joins TRBV24-1 to TRBJ1-2; perhaps TRBD1 as D (6 bases). Trimming shortened V by 3 bases and J by 3 bases, and 13 bases separated the two germline ends. Germline V gene lookup returns CDR1 KGHDR and CDR2 SFDVKD. This CDR3 is 15 amino acids long. CDR3 in amino acids: CATSDPTTGHYGYTF. The CDR3 DNA follows: TGTGCCACCAGTGATCCAACAACAGGGCACTATGGCTACACCTTC.

This clone has just a few counts. The V call is TRBV19, the J call TRBJ1-5; TRBD1 might be the D (6 bases). CDR3 size: 15 residues. With 6 bases removed from V and 0 bases from J, the gap between germline ends came to 12 bases. Germline values: CDR1 LNHDA, CDR2 SQIVND (reference sequence). CDR3: CASSFGGLSNQPQHF. As DNA, the CDR3 is TGTGCCAGTAGCTTCGGGGGGCTTAGCAATCAGCCCCAGCATTTT.

The V call is TRBV7-8, the J call TRBJ1-5, with 8 bases aligning to TRBD1. CDR1 is SGHVS, CDR2 FQNEAQ, per germline. V lost 3 bases to trimming and J lost 3 bases; unmatched junction nucleotides: 7. CDR3 length: 16 residues. The chain's CDR3 is CASSFHRDRYNQPQHF. In DNA form, the CDR3 reads TGTGCCAGCAGCTTCCACCGGGACAGGTACAATCAGCCCCAGCATTTT.

The chain employs TRBV15 and TRBJ2-2; 7 positions match TRBD1. There are 13 residues in the CDR3. Germline assignment: CDR1 LNHNV and CDR2 YYDKDF (reference sequence). The CDR3 loop reads CASQGANTGELFF. The CDR3 DNA sequence: TGTGCTTCTCAGGGGGCGAACACCGGGGAGCTGTTTTTT.

This chain connects TRBV14 to TRBJ2-1, with 13 bases matching TRBD2. The CDR3 has 15 amino acids. The germline V gene has CDR1 SGHDN and CDR2 FVKESK. V gave up 4 bases and J gave up 8 bases; unmatched junction bases: 5. CDR3 amino acids: CASSPLGTSGDEQFF. CDR3 in DNA: TGTGCCAGCAGCCCTTTGGGGACTAGCGGGGATGAGCAGTTCTTC.

J is TRBJ1-3 and V is TRBV4-1, with D maybe TRBD1 (6 bases). V lost 4 bases and J lost 4, with 17 bases in between. The germline gives CDR1 MGHRA, CDR2 YSYEKL. The CDR3 contains 16 residues. The CDR3 here is CASSPTRGTWGNTIYF. CDR3 DNA: TGCGCCAGCAGCCCGACCAGGGGAACGTGGGGAAACACCATATATTTT.

V is TRBV18 and J is TRBJ2-3; 10 bases match TRBD1. Germline loops: CDR1 KGHSH, CDR2 LQKENI. The CDR3 runs 16 residues. With V trimmed by 1 base and J by 3 bases, 4 bases remained unmatched. The CDR3 DNA is TGTGCCAGCTCACCACGTAGGACAGGGGGGACAGATACGCAGTATTTT. It yields the protein CASSPRRTGGTDTQYF.

The V gene is TRBV18, the J gene TRBJ1-5; TRBD1 matches 8 bases. This CDR3 comprises 15 residues. After removal of 2 bases from V and 3 bases from J, the junction contained 3 bases not matched to a gene. Germline V gene lookup returns CDR1 KGHSH and CDR2 LQKENI. CDR3 region: CASSPVTGVNQPQHF. The CDR3 nucleotides read TGTGCCAGCTCACCAGTGACAGGGGTCAATCAGCCCCAGCATTTT.

This chain links TRBV7-2 with TRBJ1-5; D perhaps matches TRBD1 (5 bases). CDR1 is SGHTA, CDR2 FQGNSA, per germline. This CDR3 is 16 amino acids long. V was trimmed by 1 base and J by 2 bases, leaving 12 bases between them. CDR3 region: CASSLEAGVRNQPQHF. In DNA form, the CDR3 reads TGTGCCAGCAGCTTAGAGGCGGGGGTGCGCAATCAGCCCCAGCATTTT.

This clone turned up a few times. CDR3 amino acids: CAWRGGQPGNTIYF. The CDR3 nucleotides are TGTGCCTGGAGGGGAGGCCAGCCGGGAAACACCATATATTTT. The gene calls are TRBV30 and TRBJ1-3; D remains ambiguous. Per germline, CDR1 GTSNPN and CDR2 SVGIG (reference sequence). Trimming cost V 3 bases and J 4 bases, with 13 bases left between them. The CDR3 sequence is 14 residues long.

The J gene is TRBJ1-5, the V gene TRBV5-6; no definite D call. CDR1 and CDR2 from the germline V gene are SGHDT and YYEEEE. The CDR3 loop spans 14 amino acids. V was trimmed by 2 bases and J by 0 bases, leaving 6 bases between them. The CDR3 DNA follows: TGTGCCAGCAGCTTCAGCGTTAGCAATCAGCCCCAGCATTTT. Its protein product is CASSFSVSNQPQHF.

The CDR3 sequence is CASSEHRERSDGYTF. The CDR3 DNA reads as TGTGCCAGCAGCGAACACCGGGAAAGATCGGATGGCTACACCTTC. The rearrangement uses TRBV7-8 and TRBJ1-2; no definite D call. The CDR3 sequence is 15 residues long. Between the trimmed V and J ends, which lost 5 bases and 6 bases, there was a span of 19 bases. Per the germline V gene, CDR1 is SGHVS and CDR2 is FQNEAQ. The full variable domain, completed using reference TRBV7-8 and TRBJ1-2, is GAGVSQSPRYKVAKRGQDVALRCDPISGHVSLFWYQQALGQGPEFLTYFQNEAQLDKSGLPSDRFFAERPEGSVSTLKIQRTQQEDSAVYLCASSEHRERSDGYTFGSGTRLTVV.

The chain employs TRBV18 and TRBJ1-6; D is ambiguous. The CDR3 has 18 amino acids. Per germline, CDR1 KGHSH and CDR2 LQKENI. The ends were cut back, 0 bases at V and 3 bases at J, with 15 bases in the middle. CDR3 protein: CASSPPGRKENYNSPLHF. CDR3 DNA: TGTGCCAGCTCACCACCGGGGAGGAAAGAAAACTATAATTCACCCCTCCACTTT.

The rearrangement links TRBV19 to TRBJ2-1; TRBD2 matches at 7 bases. This CDR3 contains 14 residues. Germline V gene sequence: CDR1 LNHDA, CDR2 SQIVND (reference sequence). The J segment lost 6 bases and the V segment lost 2 bases, leaving 4 bases of the junction unmatched. The CDR3 sequence is CASSISRTSNEQFF. In nucleotides, the CDR3 is TGTGCCAGTAGTATAAGTCGGACTAGCAATGAGCAGTTCTTC.

This clone was seen a single time. CDR3 in DNA: TGTGCCAGCAGCCCCCCGGACAGGCCCCAAGAGACCCAGTACTTC. Translated: CASSPPDRPQETQYF. V is TRBV7-9 and J is TRBJ2-5; 7 bases are shared with TRBD1. The junction had 7 bases not matched to a gene; V was cut back by 5 bases and J by 1 base. Germline V gives CDR1 SEHNR, CDR2 FQNEAQ (reference sequence). The CDR3 covers 15 residues. The entire variable domain, with the rest obtained from reference TRBV7-9 and TRBJ2-5, is as follows: DTGVSQNPRHKITKRGQNVTFRCDPISEHNRLYWYRQTLGQGPEFLTYFQNEAQLEKSRLLSDRFSAERPKGSFSTLEIQRTEQGDSAMYLCASSPPDRPQETQYFGPGTRLLVL.